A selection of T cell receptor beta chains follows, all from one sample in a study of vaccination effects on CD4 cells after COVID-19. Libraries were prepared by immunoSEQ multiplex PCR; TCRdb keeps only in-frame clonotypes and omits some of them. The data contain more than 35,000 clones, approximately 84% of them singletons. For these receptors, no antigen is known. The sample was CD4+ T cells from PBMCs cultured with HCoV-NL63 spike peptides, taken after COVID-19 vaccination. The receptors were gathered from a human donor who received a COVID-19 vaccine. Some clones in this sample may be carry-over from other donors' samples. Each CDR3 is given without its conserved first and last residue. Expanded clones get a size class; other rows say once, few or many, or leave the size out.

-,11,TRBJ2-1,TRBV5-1,ASSLSGSEKQF
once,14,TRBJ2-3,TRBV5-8,ASSFFWVSSTDTQY
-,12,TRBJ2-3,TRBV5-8,ASPDLTGEDTQY
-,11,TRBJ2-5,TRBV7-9,ASSPRRRETQY
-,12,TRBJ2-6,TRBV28,ASSRLVGANVLT
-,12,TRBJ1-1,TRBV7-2,ASSLGLSGTEAF
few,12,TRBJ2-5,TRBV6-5,ASTGGEGKETQY
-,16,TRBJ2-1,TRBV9,ASSPRTTGAQNYNEQF
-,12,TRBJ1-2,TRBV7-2,ASSPIRTGFGYT
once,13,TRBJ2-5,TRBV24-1,ATSDPGTGQGTQY
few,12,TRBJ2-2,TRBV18,ASSPRTLDGELF
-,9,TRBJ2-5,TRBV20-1,SATRTSGRY
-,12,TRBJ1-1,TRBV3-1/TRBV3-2,ASSQDREGTEAF
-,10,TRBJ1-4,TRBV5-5,ASSFLNEKLF
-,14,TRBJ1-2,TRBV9,ASSVVTGLSGYGYT
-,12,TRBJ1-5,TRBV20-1,SASYGTQNQPQH
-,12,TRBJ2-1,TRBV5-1,ASSVGVPYNEQF
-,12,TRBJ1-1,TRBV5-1,ASSPRQGETEAF
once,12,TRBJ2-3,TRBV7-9,ASSLVASTDTQY
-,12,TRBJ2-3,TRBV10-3,AGGGEIHTDTQY
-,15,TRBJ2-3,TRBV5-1,ASSLMVQGPFTDTQY
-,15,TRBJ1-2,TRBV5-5,ASSYRDRVFGNYGYT
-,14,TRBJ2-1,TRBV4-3,ASSRQLAGAYNEQF
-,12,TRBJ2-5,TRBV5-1,ASSLKGFQETQY
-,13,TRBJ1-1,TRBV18,ASSLSTTLGTEAF
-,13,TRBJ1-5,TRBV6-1,ASSEFNRGLQPQH
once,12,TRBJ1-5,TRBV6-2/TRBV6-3,ASSAGGAVQPQH
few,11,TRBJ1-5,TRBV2,ASLRTEGQPQH
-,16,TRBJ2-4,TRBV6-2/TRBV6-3,ASSYEGTGRWGKNIQY
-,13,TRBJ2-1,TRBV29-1,SVLAGGVVYGEQF
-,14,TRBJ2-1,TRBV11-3,ASSPGGAGSYNEQF
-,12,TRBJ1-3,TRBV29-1,SVEDREAGNTIY
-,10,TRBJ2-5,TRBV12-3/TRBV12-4,ASARTQETQY
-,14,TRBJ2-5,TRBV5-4,ASSLAGRGPQETQY
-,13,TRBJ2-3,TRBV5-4,ASRVKGGGTDTQY
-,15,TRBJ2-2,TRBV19,ASTPALAGGFTGELF
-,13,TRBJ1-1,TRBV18,ASSPVVPMNTEAF
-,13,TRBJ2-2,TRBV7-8,ASSSRVGNTGELF
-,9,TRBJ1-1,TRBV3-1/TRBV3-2,ASSTGTGAF
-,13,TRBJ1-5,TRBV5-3,ARRRGQINNQPQH
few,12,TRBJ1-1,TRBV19,ASSIMGQGREAF
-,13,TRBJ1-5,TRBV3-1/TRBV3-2,ASSQGRGSSQPQH
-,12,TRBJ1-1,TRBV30,AWFKQGGNTEAF
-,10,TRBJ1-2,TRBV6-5,ASKRDAGGYT
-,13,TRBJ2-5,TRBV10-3,AISIGQGHLETQY
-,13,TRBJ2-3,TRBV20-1,SASHRGQGTDTQY
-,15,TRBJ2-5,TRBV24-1,ATSDLLRAGRVETQY
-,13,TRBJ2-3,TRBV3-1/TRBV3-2,ASSRGTGSADTQY